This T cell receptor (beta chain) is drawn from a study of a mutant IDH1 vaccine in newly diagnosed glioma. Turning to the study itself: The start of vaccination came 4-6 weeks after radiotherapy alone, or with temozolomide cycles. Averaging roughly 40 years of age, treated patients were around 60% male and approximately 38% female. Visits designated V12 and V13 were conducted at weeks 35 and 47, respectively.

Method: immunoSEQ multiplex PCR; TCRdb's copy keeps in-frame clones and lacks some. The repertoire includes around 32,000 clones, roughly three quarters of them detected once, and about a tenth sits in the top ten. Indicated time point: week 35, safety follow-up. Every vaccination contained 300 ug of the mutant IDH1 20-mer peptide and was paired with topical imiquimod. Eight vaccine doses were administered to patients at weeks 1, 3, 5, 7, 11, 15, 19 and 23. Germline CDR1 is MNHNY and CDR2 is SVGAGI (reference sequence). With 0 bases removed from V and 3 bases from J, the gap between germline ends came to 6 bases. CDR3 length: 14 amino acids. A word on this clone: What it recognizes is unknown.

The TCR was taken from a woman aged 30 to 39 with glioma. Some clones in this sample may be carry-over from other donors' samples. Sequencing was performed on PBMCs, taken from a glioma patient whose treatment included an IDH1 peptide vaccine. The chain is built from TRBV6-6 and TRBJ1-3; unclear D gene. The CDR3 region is CASSYSVDGNTIYF. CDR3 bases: TGTGCCAGCAGTTACTCGGTCGATGGAAACACCATATATTTT.